The present T cell receptor beta chain was sequenced within a study of response to subunit inactivated influenza vaccine (dated by TCRdb to about 2018). For the study in its entirety: Deep quantitative T cell receptor repertoire profiling was used in the study to track responses to a trivalent subunit inactivated influenza vaccine. The investigation overall reported the following: The authors proposed that each seasonal influenza vaccination may bring in only a limited number of new T cells.

The V and J ends are trimmed by 2 bases and 2 bases, leaving 10 bases between them. Measured from the cysteine to the phenylalanine, the CDR3 is 14 residues long. Only the CDR3 region is kept as DNA, spanning 42 bases read in frame from base 1. Via the germline V gene, CDR1 is MNHEY and CDR2 SVGEGT. The library was obtained by RT-PCR. Sequencing used an Illumina HiSeq 2500. Through fastp at Q25 and MiXCR, TCRdb rebuilt clones from the public reads, retaining in-frame beta chains. All rows with the same CDR3 protein become a single entry with the most common DNA and genes. A total of roughly 160,000 distinct CDR3 sequences appear in this sample, about 10% of them only once. The ten largest clones add up to about 40% of the sample. This clonotype was counted between two and nine times. Its antigen target is currently unknown. No much larger clone exists at a distance of one base, and base qualities are not known.

This sequence was found in a man aged 50-75 years who received an inactivated influenza vaccine. Donor details come from another sample of the same person, matched by shared clones. Here the chain combines TRBV6-2 or TRBV6-3 and TRBJ2-7, with a weak D call of TRBD1 (5 bases match). Sequencing was performed on CD8+ T cells sorted from PBMCs, taken approximately 25 months after vaccination. The CDR3 protein: CASSYDSAAYEQYF. The DNA sequence reads TGTGCCAGCAGTTACGACAGCGCGGCCTACGAGCAGTACTTC.